This entry lists 14 T cell receptor beta chains sequenced from one sample in a study of cytomegalovirus exposure and HLA in healthy donors. The PCR used 60 Vbeta and 13 Jbeta primers. The table came from immunoSEQ multiplex PCR; TCRdb's copy has only in-frame clones and leaves some out. Of about 210,000 clones detected, about three quarters appear once; the ten largest clones hold around 1.9%. The sample comprised PBMCs. All receptors come from a male donor in good health and CMV-seronegative.

This chain uses TRBV11-3 with TRBJ2-1; 11 bases match TRBD2. The CDR3 is 16 amino acids. The germline V gene encodes CDR1 SGHNT and CDR2 YENEEA. The V and J ends lost 1 base and 6 bases, in that order; junction bases with no gene match: 5. The CDR3 nucleotides are TGTGCCAGCAGCTTAGGACTAGCGGGATCCCGCAATGAGCAGTTCTTC. It is translated as CASSLGLAGSRNEQFF. The variable domain in full, with the rest retrieved from reference TRBV11-3 and TRBJ2-1, is EAGVVQSPRYKIIEKKQPVAFWCNPISGHNTLYWYLQNLGQGPELLIRYENEEAVDDSQLPKDRFSAERLKGVDSTLKIQPAELGDSAVYLCASSLGLAGSRNEQFFGPGTRLTVL.

The V call is TRBV30, the J call TRBJ1-6; weak D call: TRBD1 (6 bases). Germline CDR1 is GTSNPN and CDR2 is SVGIG (reference sequence). Trimming cost V 0 bases and J 10 bases, with 19 bases left between them. CDR3 length: 16 amino acids. Here the CDR3 DNA reads TGTGCCTGGAGTGTAGGGGGGGCGCACCCAAAATCACCCCTCCACTTT. Its protein product is CAWSVGGAHPKSPLHF.

The V and J genes are TRBV19 and TRBJ1-5, with D possibly being TRBD1 (5 bases). CDR1 and CDR2 (germline): LNHDA, SQIVND (reference sequence). The CDR3 has 15 amino acids. Trimming took 5 bases from V and 0 from J, leaving 11 bases between them. In DNA form, the CDR3 reads TGTGCCAGTAGTCCGGGGGGGGATAGCAATCAGCCCCAGCATTTT. Translating gives CASSPGGDSNQPQHF.

This clone has just one count. The genes are TRBV7-8 and TRBJ2-2, with 9 bases that match TRBD1. The CDR3 runs to 17 residues. Germline V CDR1 and CDR2: SGHVS, FQNEAQ. J lost 5 bases, V lost 1 base, and 8 bases had no gene match. Here the CDR3 reads CASSLGNRGQRTGELFF. As DNA, the CDR3 is TGTGCCAGCAGCTTAGGCAACAGGGGGCAACGGACCGGGGAGCTGTTTTTT.

This rearrangement joins TRBV6-5 to TRBJ1-2, with D maybe TRBD1 (6 bases). CDR1 is MNHEY, CDR2 SVGAGI, per germline. This CDR3 has 16 amino acids. V was cut by 0 bases and J by 4 bases, with 15 bases left in between. CDR3 region: CASSYSRSGALYGYTF. The CDR3 region has the DNA TGTGCCAGCAGTTACTCTAGGTCAGGGGCACTCTATGGCTACACCTTC.

This chain connects TRBV5-6 to TRBJ2-5, with D hard to call. The better agreement between TRBJ2-7 and the DNA end casts doubt on the J call. CDR1 and CDR2 from the germline V gene are SGHDT and YYEEEE. This CDR3 is built from 15 residues. CDR3 sequence: CASSLRWRLSYEQYF. The CDR3 region has the DNA TGTGCCAGCAGCCTCCGTTGGAGACTGTCCTACGAGCAGTACTTC.

The chain has TRBV27 and TRBJ1-4, with D tentatively TRBD1 (5 bases). The germline gives CDR1 MNHEY, CDR2 SMNVEV (reference sequence). This CDR3 spans 15 amino acids. V shed 4 bases and J shed 3 bases, with 12 bases lying between them. The CDR3 sequence: CASSSPAGANEKLFF. CDR3 in DNA: TGTGCCAGCAGTTCTCCAGCGGGGGCTAATGAAAAACTGTTTTTT.

This CDR3 is CASSAGLGINEQFF. CDR3 in DNA: TGTGCCAGCAGCGCGGGACTAGGTATCAATGAGCAGTTCTTC. The chain recombines TRBV9 with TRBJ2-1; 8 positions match TRBD2. This CDR3 has 14 residues. The V gene's germline CDR1 is SGDLS and CDR2 YYNGEE. Germline trimming cut 3 bases from V and 6 bases from J; bases unmatched to any gene: 5.

The V and J genes are TRBV15 and TRBJ1-6, with a possible D match to TRBD1 (5 bases). The CDR3 runs 15 residues. The V and J ends lost 0 bases and 5 bases respectively, with 8 bases between them. CDR1 is LNHNV and CDR2 is YYDKDF in the germline V gene (reference sequence). The CDR3 bases are TGTGCCACCAGCAGAGATTGGGGCGATAATTCACCCCTCCACTTT. It encodes CATSRDWGDNSPLHF.

The J gene is TRBJ2-1, the V gene TRBV11-3, with 11 nucleotides matching TRBD2. After removal of 5 bases from V and 5 bases from J, the junction contained 5 bases not matched to a gene. The CDR3 runs to 15 residues. Germline V gives CDR1 SGHNT, CDR2 YENEEA. CDR3: CASSPGTSGNNEQFF. The CDR3 nucleotides read TGTGCCAGCAGCCCCGGGACTAGCGGAAACAATGAGCAGTTCTTC.

The genes are TRBV5-5 and TRBJ1-5, with no clear D. The CDR3 is 15 amino acids. Trimming took off 5 bases at V and 2 bases at J, with 14 bases between the two ends. From germline, CDR1 is SGHKS and CDR2 YYEKEE (reference sequence). This CDR3 is CASRPVGYGNQPQHF. CDR3 nucleotide sequence: TGTGCCAGCAGGCCTGTCGGGTACGGCAATCAGCCCCAGCATTTT.

The rearrangement joins TRBV30 to TRBJ2-5; the D gene is possibly TRBD1 (5 bases). CDR1 and CDR2 (germline): GTSNPN, SVGIG (reference sequence). This CDR3 is 14 amino acids long. V was trimmed by 0 bases and J by 0 bases, leaving 8 bases between them. The CDR3 region is CAWSVFRDQETQYF. Written as DNA, the CDR3 is TGTGCCTGGAGTGTATTCAGGGACCAAGAGACCCAGTACTTC.

The chain employs TRBV7-6 and TRBJ2-7, with D hard to call. With 0 bases removed from V and 7 bases from J, the gap between germline ends came to 10 bases. CDR1 and CDR2 (germline): SGHVS, FNYEAQ. The CDR3 spans 13 residues. CDR3 coding DNA: TGTGCCAGCAGCTTAGCTACGTCTCGGGAGCAGTACTTC. Encoded protein: CASSLATSREQYF.

The chain recombines TRBV9 with TRBJ2-6; 8 nucleotides match TRBD2. This CDR3 is built from 15 residues. Germline values: CDR1 SGDLS, CDR2 YYNGEE. V dropped 3 bases and J dropped 4; count of bases not matched to a gene: 3. The CDR3 loop reads CASSAGGLGANVLTF. Written as DNA, the CDR3 is TGTGCCAGCAGCGCGGGAGGGTTGGGGGCCAACGTCCTGACTTTC.